The 7 T cell receptor beta chains given below trace back to one sample, sequenced in a study of graft-versus-host responses after intestinal transplantation. For these receptors, no antigen is known. Repertoires were generated with immunoSEQ multiplex PCR, while TCRdb's copy carries only in-frame clones and drops some. The data show some 90,000 clones, with approximately 95% seen just once and roughly 0.49% held by the top ten. Sequenced here: unstimulated CD8+ T cells sorted from spleen or lymph node cells, sampled before intestinal transplant. The receptors originated from a human donor who received an intestinal transplant.

The chain is built from TRBV5-4 and TRBJ2-7; D not certain. The germline V gene encodes CDR1 SGHNT and CDR2 YYREEE (reference sequence). The V end lost 0 bases, the J end lost 6 bases, and 13 bases lay between the germline ends. The CDR3 is 14 residues long. The CDR3 sequence is CASSLAFAGSEQYF. DNA for the CDR3: TGTGCCAGCAGCTTGGCCTTCGCAGGCTCCGAGCAGTACTTC.

The V gene is TRBV29-1, the J gene TRBJ2-3, with D hard to call. Trimming left V 0 bases short and J 1 base short, with 8 bases between. The CDR3 loop spans 14 amino acids. The germline V gene has CDR1 SQVTM and CDR2 ANQGSEA. CDR3 residues: CSVEDIRGTDTQYF. The DNA of the CDR3 is TGCAGCGTTGAAGATATAAGAGGCACAGATACGCAGTATTTT.

This sequence joins TRBV29-1 and TRBJ2-5; perhaps TRBD1 as D (6 bases). Per the germline V gene, CDR1 is SQVTM and CDR2 is ANQGSEA. The CDR3 length is 12 residues. The CDR3 reads CTRQEIKETQYF. CDR3 sequence (DNA): TGCACCCGACAGGAGATCAAAGAGACCCAGTACTTC.

This clone was seen a single time. The gene calls are TRBV29-1 and TRBJ2-1; D remains ambiguous. The CDR3 has 13 amino acids. Trimming pared 7 bases from V and 5 bases from J, leaving 15 bases between. Germline assignment: CDR1 SQVTM and CDR2 ANQGSEA. The DNA for the CDR3 is TGCAGCGCCGAGGCCCAGCATAACAATGAGCAGTTCTTC. It translates to CSAEAQHNNEQFF.

V is TRBV6-6 and J is TRBJ2-7, with 7 bases identical to TRBD1. The CDR3 is 12 amino acids. Germline V gene sequence: CDR1 MNHNY, CDR2 SVGAGI (reference sequence). V shed 4 bases, J shed 6 bases, and the junction held 3 bases outside the gene matches. CDR3 in amino acids: CASSWPGGEQYF. In nucleotides, the CDR3 is TGTGCCAGCAGTTGGCCAGGGGGCGAGCAGTACTTC.

The J gene is TRBJ2-3, the V gene TRBV30, with D hard to call. From germline, CDR1 is GTSNPN and CDR2 SVGIG (reference sequence). The CDR3 is 12 residues long. V dropped 3 bases and J dropped 7 bases, with 11 bases sitting between them. Here the CDR3 DNA reads TGTGCCTGGAGGGAACTACTAAATACGCAGTATTTT. It encodes CAWRELLNTQYF.

The chain employs TRBV13 and TRBJ2-3; TRBD1 might be the D (5 bases). This CDR3 region has 14 residues. CDR1 and CDR2 from the germline V gene are PRHDT and FYEKMQ (reference sequence). Between the trimmed V and J ends, which lost 3 bases and 4 bases, there was a span of 11 bases. The DNA for the CDR3 is TGTGCCAGCAGCTTTTTCCCCAGGGCAGATACGCAGTATTTT. The encoded protein is CASSFFPRADTQYF.